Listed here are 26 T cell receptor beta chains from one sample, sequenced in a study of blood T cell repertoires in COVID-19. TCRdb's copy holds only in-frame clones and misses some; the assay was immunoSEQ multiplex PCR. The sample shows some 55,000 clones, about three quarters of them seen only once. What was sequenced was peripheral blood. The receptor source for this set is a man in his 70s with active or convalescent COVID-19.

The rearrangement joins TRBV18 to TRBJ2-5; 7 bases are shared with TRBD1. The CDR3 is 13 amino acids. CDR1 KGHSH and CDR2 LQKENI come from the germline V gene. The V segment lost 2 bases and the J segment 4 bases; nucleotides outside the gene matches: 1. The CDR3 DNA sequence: TGTGCCAGCTCACCAACAGGGGTAGAGACCCAGTACTTC. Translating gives CASSPTGVETQYF.

The CDR3, as DNA: TGTGCCAGCAGCGTAGGGCTGACAGAAGGGCAGTACTTC. It yields the protein CASSVGLTEGQYF. V gene TRBV9 combines with J gene TRBJ2-7; TRBD1 might be the D (5 bases). CDR1 and CDR2 (germline): SGDLS, YYNGEE. V lost 0 bases and J 9 bases, leaving 13 bases between the germline ends. The CDR3 covers 13 residues.

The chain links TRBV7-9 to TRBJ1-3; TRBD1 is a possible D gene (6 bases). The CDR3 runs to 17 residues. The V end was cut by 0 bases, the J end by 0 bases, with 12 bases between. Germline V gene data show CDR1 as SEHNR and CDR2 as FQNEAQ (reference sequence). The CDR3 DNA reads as TGTGCCAGCAGCTTAGCGCGGGGGGGCATCTCTGGAAACACCATATATTTT. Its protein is CASSLARGGISGNTIYF.

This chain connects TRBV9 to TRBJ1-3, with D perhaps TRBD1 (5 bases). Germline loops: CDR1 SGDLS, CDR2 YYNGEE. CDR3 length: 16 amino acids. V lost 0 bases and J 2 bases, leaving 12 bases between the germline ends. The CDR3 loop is CASSVEVGLTGNTIYF. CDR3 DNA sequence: TGTGCCAGCAGCGTAGAGGTGGGGCTTACTGGAAACACCATATATTTT. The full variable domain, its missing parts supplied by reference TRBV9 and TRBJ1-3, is DSGVTQTPKHLITATGQRVTLRCSPRSGDLSVYWYQQSLDQGLQFLIQYYNGEERAKGNILERFSAQQFPDLHSELNLSSLELGDSALYFCASSVEVGLTGNTIYFGEGSWLTVV.

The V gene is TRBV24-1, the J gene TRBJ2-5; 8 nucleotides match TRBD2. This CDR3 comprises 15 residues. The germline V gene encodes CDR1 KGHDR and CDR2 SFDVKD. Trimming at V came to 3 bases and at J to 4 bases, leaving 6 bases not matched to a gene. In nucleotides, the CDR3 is TGTGCCACCAGTGATCGCTCCGGGGGGGTAGAGACCCAGTACTTC. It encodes CATSDRSGGVETQYF.

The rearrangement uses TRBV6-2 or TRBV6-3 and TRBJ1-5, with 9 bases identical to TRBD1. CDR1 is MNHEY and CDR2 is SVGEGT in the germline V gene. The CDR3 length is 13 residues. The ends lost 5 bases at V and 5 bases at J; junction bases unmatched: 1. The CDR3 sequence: CASSRDRDQPQHF. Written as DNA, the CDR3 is TGTGCCAGCAGTCGGGACAGGGATCAGCCCCAGCATTTT.

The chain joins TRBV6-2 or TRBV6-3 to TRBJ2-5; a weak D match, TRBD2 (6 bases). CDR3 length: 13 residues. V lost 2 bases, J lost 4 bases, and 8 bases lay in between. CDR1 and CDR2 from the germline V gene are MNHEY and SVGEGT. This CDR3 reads CASSYAGRETQYF. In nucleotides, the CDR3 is TGTGCCAGCAGTTACGCCGGGAGAGAGACCCAGTACTTC.

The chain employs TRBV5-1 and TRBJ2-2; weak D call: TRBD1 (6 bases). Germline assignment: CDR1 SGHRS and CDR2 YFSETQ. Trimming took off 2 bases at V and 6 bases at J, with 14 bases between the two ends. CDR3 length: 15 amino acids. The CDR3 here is CASSLQGSMAGELFF. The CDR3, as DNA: TGCGCCAGCAGCTTACAGGGAAGCATGGCCGGGGAGCTGTTTTTT.

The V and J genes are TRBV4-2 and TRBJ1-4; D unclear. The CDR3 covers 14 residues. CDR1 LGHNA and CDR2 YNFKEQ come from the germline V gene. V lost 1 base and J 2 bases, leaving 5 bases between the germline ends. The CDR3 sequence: CASSQAVTNEKLFF. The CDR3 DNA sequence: TGTGCCAGCAGCCAAGCGGTCACTAATGAAAAACTGTTTTTT.

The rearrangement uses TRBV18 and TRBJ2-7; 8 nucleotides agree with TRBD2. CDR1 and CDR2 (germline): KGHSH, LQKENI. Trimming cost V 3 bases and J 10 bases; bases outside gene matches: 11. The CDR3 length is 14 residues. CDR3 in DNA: TGTGCCAGCTCACCCGGTGGTAGCGGGACACGCCAGTACTTC. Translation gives CASSPGGSGTRQYF.

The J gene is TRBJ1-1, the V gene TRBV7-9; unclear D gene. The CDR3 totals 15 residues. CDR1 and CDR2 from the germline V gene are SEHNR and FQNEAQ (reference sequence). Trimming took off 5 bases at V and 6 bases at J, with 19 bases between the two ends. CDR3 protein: CASSPRTPGEPEAFF. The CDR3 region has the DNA TGTGCCAGCAGCCCCCGGACGCCCGGGGAACCTGAAGCTTTCTTT.

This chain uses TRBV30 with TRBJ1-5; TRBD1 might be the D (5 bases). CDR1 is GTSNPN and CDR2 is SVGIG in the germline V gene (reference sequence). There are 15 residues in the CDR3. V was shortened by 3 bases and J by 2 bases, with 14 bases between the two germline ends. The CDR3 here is CAWRSGGAGNQPQHF. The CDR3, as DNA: TGTGCCTGGAGATCCGGTGGGGCGGGCAATCAGCCCCAGCATTTT.

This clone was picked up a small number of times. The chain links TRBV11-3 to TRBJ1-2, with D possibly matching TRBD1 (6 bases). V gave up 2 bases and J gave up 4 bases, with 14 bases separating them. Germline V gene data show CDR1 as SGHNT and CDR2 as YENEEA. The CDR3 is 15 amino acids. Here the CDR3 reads CASSLSSGQFYGYTF. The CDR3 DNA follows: TGTGCCAGCAGCTTATCCTCCGGACAGTTCTATGGCTACACCTTC.

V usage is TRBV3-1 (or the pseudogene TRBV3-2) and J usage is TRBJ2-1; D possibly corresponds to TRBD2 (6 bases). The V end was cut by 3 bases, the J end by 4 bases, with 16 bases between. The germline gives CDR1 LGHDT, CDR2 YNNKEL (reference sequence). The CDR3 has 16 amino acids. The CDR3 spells CASSHYREHLYNEQFF. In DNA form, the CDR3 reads TGTGCCAGCAGCCATTATCGGGAGCATCTATACAATGAGCAGTTCTTC.

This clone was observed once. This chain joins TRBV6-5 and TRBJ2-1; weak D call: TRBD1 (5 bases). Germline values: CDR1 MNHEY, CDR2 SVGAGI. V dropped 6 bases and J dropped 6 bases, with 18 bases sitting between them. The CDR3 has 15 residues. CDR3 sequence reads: CASSLGDRTRNEQFF. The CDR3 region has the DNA TGTGCCAGCAGCCTCGGAGACAGAACTCGCAATGAGCAGTTCTTC.

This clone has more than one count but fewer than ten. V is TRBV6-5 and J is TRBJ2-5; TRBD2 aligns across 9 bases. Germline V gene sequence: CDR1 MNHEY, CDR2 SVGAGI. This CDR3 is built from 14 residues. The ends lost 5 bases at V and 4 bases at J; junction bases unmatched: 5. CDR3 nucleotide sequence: TGTGCCAGCAGTAGAGCGGGAGGCCCAGAGACCCAGTACTTC. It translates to CASSRAGGPETQYF.

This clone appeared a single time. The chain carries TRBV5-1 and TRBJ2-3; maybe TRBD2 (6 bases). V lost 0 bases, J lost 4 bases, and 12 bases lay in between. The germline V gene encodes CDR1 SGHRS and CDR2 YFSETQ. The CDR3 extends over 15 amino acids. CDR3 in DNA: TGCGCCAGCAGCTTGGTGGTGGCGGGATCAGATACGCAGTATTTT. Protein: CASSLVVAGSDTQYF.

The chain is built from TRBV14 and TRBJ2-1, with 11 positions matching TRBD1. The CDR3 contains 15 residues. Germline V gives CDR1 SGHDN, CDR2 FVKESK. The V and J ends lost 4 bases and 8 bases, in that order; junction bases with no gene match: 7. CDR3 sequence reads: CASSPGQGAWYEQFF. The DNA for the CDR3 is TGTGCCAGCAGCCCCGGACAGGGGGCATGGTATGAGCAGTTCTTC.

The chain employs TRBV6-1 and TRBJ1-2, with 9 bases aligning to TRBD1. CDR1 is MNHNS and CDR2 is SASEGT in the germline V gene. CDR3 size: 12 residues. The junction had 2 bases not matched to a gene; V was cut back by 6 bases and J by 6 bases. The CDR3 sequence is CASSWTGDGYTF. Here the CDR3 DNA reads TGTGCCAGCAGCTGGACAGGGGATGGCTACACCTTC.

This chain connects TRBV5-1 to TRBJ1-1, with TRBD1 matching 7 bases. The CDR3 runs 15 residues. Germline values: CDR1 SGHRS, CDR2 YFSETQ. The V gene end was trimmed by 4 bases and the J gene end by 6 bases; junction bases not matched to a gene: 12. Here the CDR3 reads CASSGGLPGQSEAFF. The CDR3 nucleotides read TGCGCCAGCAGCGGGGGACTCCCGGGACAGTCTGAAGCTTTCTTT.

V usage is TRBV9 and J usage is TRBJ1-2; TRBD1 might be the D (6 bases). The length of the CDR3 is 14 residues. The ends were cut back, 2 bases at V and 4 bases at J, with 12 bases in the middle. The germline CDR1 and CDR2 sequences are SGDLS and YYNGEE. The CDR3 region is CASSVGTPSYGYTF. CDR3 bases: TGTGCCAGCAGCGTGGGGACACCCTCCTATGGCTACACCTTC.

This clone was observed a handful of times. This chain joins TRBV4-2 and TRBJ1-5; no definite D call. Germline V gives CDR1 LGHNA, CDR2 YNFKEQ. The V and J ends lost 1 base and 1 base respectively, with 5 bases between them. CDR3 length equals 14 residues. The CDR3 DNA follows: TGTGCCAGCAGCCAAGGTAGAAGCAATCAGCCCCAGCATTTT. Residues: CASSQGRSNQPQHF.

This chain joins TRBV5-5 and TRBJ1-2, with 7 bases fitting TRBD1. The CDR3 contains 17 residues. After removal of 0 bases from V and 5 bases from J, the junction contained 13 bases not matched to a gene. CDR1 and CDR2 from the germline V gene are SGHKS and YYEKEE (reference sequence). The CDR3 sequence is CASSLEPGQSFAYGYTF. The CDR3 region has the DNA TGTGCCAGCAGCTTGGAACCGGGACAGTCTTTTGCGTATGGCTACACCTTC.

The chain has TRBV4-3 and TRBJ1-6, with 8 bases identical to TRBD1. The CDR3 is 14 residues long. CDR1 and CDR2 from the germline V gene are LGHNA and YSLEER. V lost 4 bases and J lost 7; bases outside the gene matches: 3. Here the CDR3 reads CASSRTGSNSPLHF. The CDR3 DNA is TGCGCCAGCAGCCGGACAGGGTCGAATTCACCCCTCCACTTT.

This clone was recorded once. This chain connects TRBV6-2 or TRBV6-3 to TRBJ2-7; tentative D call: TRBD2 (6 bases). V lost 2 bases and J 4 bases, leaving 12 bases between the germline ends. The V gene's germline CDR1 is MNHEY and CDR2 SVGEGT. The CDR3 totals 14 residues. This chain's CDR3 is CASSYGGPRYEQYF. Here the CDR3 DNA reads TGTGCCAGCAGTTACGGAGGGCCTAGGTACGAGCAGTACTTC.

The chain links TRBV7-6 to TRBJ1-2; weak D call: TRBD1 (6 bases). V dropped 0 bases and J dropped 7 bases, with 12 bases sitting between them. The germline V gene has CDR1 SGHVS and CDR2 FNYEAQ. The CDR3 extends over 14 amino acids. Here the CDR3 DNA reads TGTGCCAGCAGCTTAGCGCAAACAGGGTTTGGCTACACCTTC. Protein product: CASSLAQTGFGYTF. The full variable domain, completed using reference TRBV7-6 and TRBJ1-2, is GAGVSQSPRYKVTKRGQDVALRCDPISGHVSLYWYRQALGQGPEFLTYFNYEAQQDKSGLPNDRFSAERPEGSISTLTIQRTEQRDSAMYRCASSLAQTGFGYTFGSGTRLTVV.